This entry is about one TCR beta chain. The sample holds one count of this clone. There is no known antigen for this receptor. No base quality information exists; no much larger clone differs at one position. The CDR3 starts with the cysteine, ends with the phenylalanine, and has 16 residues. The sequence is cut down to CDR3 DNA, 48 bases in frame from base 1. CDR1 is given as KGHDR and CDR2 as SFDVKD, both from the germline V gene. V trim: 4 bases; J trim: 5 bases; unmatched bases: 6. Whole blood was collected in K2EDTA tubes by collaborating institutions according to the institutions' own protocols. Collaborator samples were shipped for TCRbeta analysis as frozen whole blood, isolated PBMCs, or DNA extracted from either sample type. This sample was included in a study of blood T cell repertoires in COVID-19 (dated by TCRdb to about 2020). With regard to the full study: Samples from collaborators originated in the United States, Italy and Spain and spanned both the acute and convalescent phases of COVID-19. The material from the prospective study consisted of cDNA or gDNA derived from T cells, B-cell-depleted T cells, or PBMCs. Subjects who had been exposed to COVID-19, were actively infected with it, or had recovered from it provided the deeply sampled blood TCRbeta repertoires that made up the dataset. A freely available public database, intended as a resource for researchers studying the immune response to SARS-CoV-2, is where the repertoires were released. The samples were drawn from two sources: the first 160 participants of the ongoing ImmuneRACE study, and 1,254 subjects contributed by 6 global collaborators. The sample metadata nearly always contained a de-identified subject ID, COVID-19 status, age in years and sex. HLA class I and class II types, where available, came from metadata supplied by the sample provider rather than from assay-based typing.

Broader findings and caveats from the paper: How much clinical and demographic metadata was included differed by source and by participant, and the metadata was provided uncurated.

TCRbeta CDR3 regions were amplified from genomic DNA using the immunoSEQ Assay, a bias-controlled multiplex PCR. The study's processing was this. The number of nucleated cells in each sample was estimated from the amplification of reference gene primers within the assay. To quantify the absolute abundance of each unique TCRbeta CDR3 rearrangement, sequence reads were collapsed and filtered. For each sample, productive Simpson clonality was calculated as the square root of Simpson's diversity index across productive rearrangements. TCRdb holds this immuneACCESS table with in-frame rearrangements only. Some clones are missing; in checked studies, unresolved V genes explain under half, and the rest has no known cause. V, J and clone size are those of that table, while D and trimming were read from the DNA. For this sample the table gives about 67,000 clones, of which over 80% were detected only once. The biggest ten clones account for 5% to 6.5% of the sample.

In this chain, TRBV24-1 is recombined with TRBJ2-5, with TRBD2 matching 13 junction bases. The source of this sequence is a man aged 45-60 years with active COVID-19. Sequencing was carried out using peripheral blood. The sequenced DNA is TGTGCCACCAGTGACAGGACTAGCGGGAGAGGGGAGACCCAGTACTTC. The encoded protein is CATSDRTSGRGETQYF.